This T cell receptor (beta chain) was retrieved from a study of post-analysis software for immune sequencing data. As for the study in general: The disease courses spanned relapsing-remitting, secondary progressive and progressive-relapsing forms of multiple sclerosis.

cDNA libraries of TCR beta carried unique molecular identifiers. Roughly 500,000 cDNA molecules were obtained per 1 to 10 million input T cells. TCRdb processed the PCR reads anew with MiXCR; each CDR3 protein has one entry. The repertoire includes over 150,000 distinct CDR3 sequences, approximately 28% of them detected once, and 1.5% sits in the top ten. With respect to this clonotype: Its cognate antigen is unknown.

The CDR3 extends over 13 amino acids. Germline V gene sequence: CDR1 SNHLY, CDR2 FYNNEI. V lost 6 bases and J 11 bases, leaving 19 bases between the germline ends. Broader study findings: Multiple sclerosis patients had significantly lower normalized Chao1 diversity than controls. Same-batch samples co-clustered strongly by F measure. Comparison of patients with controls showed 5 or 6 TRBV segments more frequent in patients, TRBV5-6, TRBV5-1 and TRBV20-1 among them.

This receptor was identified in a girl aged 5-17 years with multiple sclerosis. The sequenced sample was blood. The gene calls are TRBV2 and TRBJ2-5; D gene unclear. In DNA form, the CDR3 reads TGTGCCAGCAGCGGCCGAACCTTTGGTGAGCAGTACTTC. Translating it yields CASSGRTFGEQYF.